This TCR beta chain is from a study of T-cell memory formation after mild COVID-19. TCRdb recomputed calls from the 5' RACE reads with MiXCR, one row per CDR3 protein. The sample has fewer than 600,000 distinct CDR3 sequences; about a fifth are singletons. This clonotype was observed a handful of times. This TCR derives from an adult woman who had mild COVID-19 (a few samples of this study predate the infection). Cell type and time point are not known. The sequenced material came from PBMCs or a T cell subset sorted from them (not recorded which).

In nucleotides, the CDR3 is TGTGCCAGCAGCTTATTACTCAGAGCAGCAGAGCAGTTCTTC. It yields the protein CASSLLLRAAEQFF. This chain uses TRBV7-2 with TRBJ2-1; no firm D call. Germline V gives CDR1 SGHTA, CDR2 FQGNSA. This CDR3 has 14 residues. V was cut by 2 bases and J by 10 bases, with 15 bases left in between.